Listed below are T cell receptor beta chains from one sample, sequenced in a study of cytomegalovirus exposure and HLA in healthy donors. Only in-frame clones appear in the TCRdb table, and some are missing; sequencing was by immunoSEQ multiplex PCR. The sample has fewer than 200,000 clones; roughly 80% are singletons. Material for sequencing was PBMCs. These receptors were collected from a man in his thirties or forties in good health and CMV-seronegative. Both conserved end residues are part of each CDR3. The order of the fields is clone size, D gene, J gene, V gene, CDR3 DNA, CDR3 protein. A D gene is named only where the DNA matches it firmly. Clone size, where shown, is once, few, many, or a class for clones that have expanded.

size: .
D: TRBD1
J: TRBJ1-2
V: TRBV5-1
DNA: TGCGCCAGCAGCCCCGGACAGGGGGCGTCGGGCTACACCTTC
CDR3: CASSPGQGASGYTF

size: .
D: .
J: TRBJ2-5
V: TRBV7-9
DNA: TGTGCCAGCAGCTTAGGGCAGTCGGAGACCCAGTACTTC
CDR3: CASSLGQSETQYF

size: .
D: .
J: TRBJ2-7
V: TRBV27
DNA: TGTGCCAGTGCGGGACAGTCCTACGAGCAGTACTTC
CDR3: CASAGQSYEQYF

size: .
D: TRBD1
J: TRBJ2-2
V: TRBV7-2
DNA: TGTGCCAGCAGCCCCCGGACAGGGGGCGCCGCGAACACCGGGGAGCTGTTTTTT
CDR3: CASSPRTGGAANTGELFF

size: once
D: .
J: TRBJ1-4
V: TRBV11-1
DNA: TGTGCCAGCAGCAACCGGGCCCCGGGAGGTGAAAAACTGTTTTTT
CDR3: CASSNRAPGGEKLFF

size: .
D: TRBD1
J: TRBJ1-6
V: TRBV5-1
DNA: TGCGCCAGCAGCCCCGGGACAGGGGGTTCACCCCTCCACTTT
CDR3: CASSPGTGGSPLHF

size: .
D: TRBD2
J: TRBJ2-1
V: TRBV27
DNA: TGTGCCAGCAGTTTATCGGGGGGACTAGCGGATTACAATGAGCAGTTCTTC
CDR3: CASSLSGGLADYNEQFF

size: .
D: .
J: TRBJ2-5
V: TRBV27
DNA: TGTGCCAGCAGTCCATCCCACCCAGGCGCAGAGACCCAGTACTTC
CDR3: CASSPSHPGAETQYF

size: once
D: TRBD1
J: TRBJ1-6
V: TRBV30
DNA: TGTGCCTGGACAGGGGGGCCCGATTCACCCCTCCACTTT
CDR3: CAWTGGPDSPLHF

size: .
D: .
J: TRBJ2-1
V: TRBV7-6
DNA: TGTGCCAGCAGCTTAGATATACCCCAGGGGAATGAGCAGTTCTTC
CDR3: CASSLDIPQGNEQFF

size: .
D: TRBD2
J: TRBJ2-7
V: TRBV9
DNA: TGTGCCAGCAGCGTAGCCGGGGGGGCCCCGTACGAGCAGTACTTC
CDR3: CASSVAGGAPYEQYF

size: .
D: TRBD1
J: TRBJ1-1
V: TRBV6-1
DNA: TGTGCCAGCAGGGAGCCGGGGACAGGGGATACTGAAGCTTTCTTT
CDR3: CASREPGTGDTEAFF

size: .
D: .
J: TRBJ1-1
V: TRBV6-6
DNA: TGTGCCAGCTCTGTAGGACTCGAAGCTTTCTTT
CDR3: CASSVGLEAFF